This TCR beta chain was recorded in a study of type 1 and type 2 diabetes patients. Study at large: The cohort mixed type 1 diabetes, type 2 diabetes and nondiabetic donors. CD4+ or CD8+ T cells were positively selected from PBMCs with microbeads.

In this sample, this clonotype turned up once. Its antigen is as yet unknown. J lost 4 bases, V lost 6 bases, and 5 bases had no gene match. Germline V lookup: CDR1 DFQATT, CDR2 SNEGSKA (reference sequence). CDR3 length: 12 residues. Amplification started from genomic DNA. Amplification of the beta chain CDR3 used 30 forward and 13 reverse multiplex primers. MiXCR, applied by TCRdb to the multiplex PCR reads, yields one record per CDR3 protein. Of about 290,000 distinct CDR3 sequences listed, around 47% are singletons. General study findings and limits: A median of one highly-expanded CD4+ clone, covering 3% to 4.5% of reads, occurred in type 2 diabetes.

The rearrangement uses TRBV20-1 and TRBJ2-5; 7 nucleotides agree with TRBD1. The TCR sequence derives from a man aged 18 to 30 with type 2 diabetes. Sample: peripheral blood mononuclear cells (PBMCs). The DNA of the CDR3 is TGCAGTGCCCCGGACAGGTTAGAGACCCAGTACTTC. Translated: CSAPDRLETQYF.